This passage covers 24 T cell receptor beta chains from one sample sequenced in a study of cytomegalovirus exposure and HLA in healthy donors (dated by TCRdb to the late 2010s). Libraries came from the immunoSEQ multiplex PCR assay. A mixture of 60 forward primers for TCR Vbeta segments and 13 reverse primers for TCR Jbeta segments was used in the multiplex PCR. TCRdb holds this immuneACCESS table with in-frame rearrangements only. Some clones are missing; in checked studies, unresolved V genes explain under half, and the rest has no known cause. The record for this sample contains about 200,000 clones. The ten biggest clones cover about 6% of the sample. The sample comprised PBMCs. All receptors come from a man under 40 in good health and CMV-seronegative.

The CDR3 loop is CASSSEGAGFNEKLFF. DNA for the CDR3: TGTGCCAGCAGCTCGGAGGGCGCAGGGTTTAATGAAAAACTGTTTTTT. The chain links TRBV13 to TRBJ1-4, with TRBD1 as a possible D gene (5 bases). Germline V gene lookup returns CDR1 PRHDT and CDR2 FYEKMQ (reference sequence). Between the trimmed V and J ends, which lost 4 bases and 4 bases, there was a span of 16 bases. The CDR3 runs 16 residues.

This rearrangement joins TRBV11-2 to TRBJ1-1; a possible D gene is TRBD1 (5 bases). V dropped 3 bases and J dropped 1 base, with 12 bases sitting between them. The length of the CDR3 is 15 residues. Germline loops: CDR1 SGHAT, CDR2 FQNNGV. This chain's CDR3 is CASSLTAGRNTEAFF. The CDR3, as DNA: TGTGCCAGCAGCTTGACAGCGGGGCGGAACACTGAAGCTTTCTTT.

J is TRBJ1-1 and V is TRBV7-2, with no clear D. Germline V lookup: CDR1 SGHTA, CDR2 FQGNSA. This CDR3 has 16 residues. V was clipped by 6 bases and J by 1 base, with 18 bases between them. The CDR3 bases are TGTGCCAGCAGTCGACTAAGTCACTATGAGAACACTGAAGCTTTCTTT. Its protein product is CASSRLSHYENTEAFF.

V usage is TRBV5-4 and J usage is TRBJ1-2; TRBD1 agrees at 12 bases. This CDR3 region has 15 residues. Per germline, CDR1 SGHNT and CDR2 YYREEE (reference sequence). After removal of 7 bases from V and 6 bases from J, the junction contained 10 bases not matched to a gene. CDR3 amino acids: CASLLWDRGQNGYTF. CDR3 bases: TGTGCCAGCCTATTGTGGGACAGGGGGCAAAATGGCTACACCTTC.

This chain joins TRBV5-8 and TRBJ2-7, with D perhaps matching TRBD1 (5 bases). The CDR3 runs to 14 residues. Germline-derived CDR1 and CDR2 are SGHTS and YDEGEE. Trimming stripped 4 bases from V and 1 base from J, with 12 bases between. CDR3 loop: CASSTKTVSYEQYF. The CDR3 DNA follows: TGTGCCAGCAGCACGAAGACAGTTTCCTACGAGCAGTACTTC.

The J gene is TRBJ2-3, the V gene TRBV27, with 8 bases fitting TRBD2. This CDR3 contains 14 residues. Germline V lookup: CDR1 MNHEY, CDR2 SMNVEV (reference sequence). The J segment lost 1 base and the V segment lost 7 bases, leaving 4 bases of the junction unmatched. The CDR3 here is CASNQAGGTDTQYF. The CDR3 DNA reads as TGTGCCAGCAACCAAGCGGGAGGCACAGATACGCAGTATTTT.

The rearrangement joins TRBV5-1 to TRBJ1-3; TRBD1 matches 8 bases. The germline gives CDR1 SGHRS, CDR2 YFSETQ. V was pared by 1 base and J by 3 bases, with 3 bases of the junction left unmatched. There are 15 residues in the CDR3. The CDR3 here is CASSLQGASGNTIYF. CDR3 DNA: TGCGCCAGCAGCTTGCAGGGGGCAAGTGGAAACACCATATATTTT. Filled out from reference TRBV5-1 and TRBJ1-3, the complete variable domain reads KAGVTQTPRYLIKTRGQQVTLSCSPISGHRSVSWYQQTPGQGLQFLFEYFSETQRNKGNFPGRFSGRQFSNSRSEMNVSTLELGDSALYLCASSLQGASGNTIYFGEGSWLTVV.

The J gene is TRBJ1-6, the V gene TRBV9; D is perhaps TRBD1 (6 bases). Trimming took off 4 bases at V and 7 bases at J, with 15 bases between the two ends. Germline V gene data show CDR1 as SGDLS and CDR2 as YYNGEE. The CDR3 is 15 residues long. DNA for the CDR3: TGTGCCAGCAGCTTCGGACAGCCTCGCAATTCACCCCTCCACTTT. Translating it yields CASSFGQPRNSPLHF.

The CDR3 reads CASSAEAGASYEQYF. In DNA form, the CDR3 reads TGTGCCAGCAGTGCCGAGGCAGGGGCCTCCTACGAGCAGTACTTC. The chain is built from TRBV6-4 and TRBJ2-7; a weak D match, TRBD1 (6 bases). This CDR3 contains 15 residues. Deletions cut 4 bases from V and 0 bases from J, with 13 bases between. The germline gives CDR1 MRHNA, CDR2 SNTAGT.

This chain's CDR3 is CASSAAGFNEKLFF. DNA for the CDR3: TGTGCCAGCAGCGCCGCAGGGTTTAATGAAAAACTGTTTTTT. J is TRBJ1-4 and V is TRBV9, with D tentatively TRBD1 (5 bases). The V end lost 3 bases, the J end lost 4 bases, and 10 bases lay between the germline ends. Germline loops: CDR1 SGDLS, CDR2 YYNGEE. The CDR3 loop spans 14 amino acids.

The chain couples TRBV5-4 to TRBJ2-7; TRBD2 matches at 10 bases. CDR3 length: 16 amino acids. Per the germline V gene, CDR1 is SGHNT and CDR2 is YYREEE (reference sequence). V shed 5 bases, J shed 6 bases, and the junction held 14 bases outside the gene matches. The CDR3 spells CASSFPGASGRSEQYF. CDR3 bases: TGTGCCAGCAGTTTCCCCGGGGCTAGCGGGAGATCCGAGCAGTACTTC.

The gene calls are TRBV9 and TRBJ2-7, with 7 nucleotides matching TRBD2. V shed 3 bases and J 3 bases; nucleotides not matched to a gene: 9. The CDR3 is 15 amino acids. CDR1 and CDR2 from the germline V gene are SGDLS and YYNGEE. The CDR3 DNA sequence: TGTGCCAGCAGCGGGGGAGGGGCTTCCATCTACGAGCAGTACTTC. Its translation is CASSGGGASIYEQYF.

This rearrangement joins TRBV5-5 to TRBJ1-1; D ambiguous. Per the germline V gene, CDR1 is SGHKS and CDR2 is YYEKEE (reference sequence). This CDR3 region has 15 residues. V lost 0 bases, J lost 4 bases, and 13 bases lay in between. The CDR3 loop is CASSLVPGSGTEAFF. The CDR3 DNA follows: TGTGCCAGCAGCTTGGTTCCGGGTAGTGGCACTGAAGCTTTCTTT. The whole variable domain, remainder taken from reference TRBV5-5 and TRBJ1-1, is DAGVTQSPTHLIKTRGQQVTLRCSPISGHKSVSWYQQVLGQGPQFIFQYYEKEERGRGNFPDRFSARQFPNYSSELNVNALLLGDSALYLCASSLVPGSGTEAFFGQGTRLTVV.

This chain joins TRBV7-9 and TRBJ2-7; TRBD2 matches at 11 bases. CDR3 length: 15 residues. After removal of 1 base from V and 5 bases from J, the junction contained 4 bases not matched to a gene. Looked up from germline, CDR1 is SEHNR and CDR2 is FQNEAQ (reference sequence). The CDR3 bases are TGTGCCAGCAGCTTAGGGTCTAGCGGGGGGCACGAGCAGTACTTC. Its protein product is CASSLGSSGGHEQYF.

Here the CDR3 reads CASRLAATGELFF. CDR3 in DNA: TGTGCCAGCAGGCTAGCGGCCACCGGGGAGCTGTTTTTT. The V gene is TRBV6-5, the J gene TRBJ2-2; 7 positions match TRBD2. Germline V gene lookup returns CDR1 MNHEY and CDR2 SVGAGI. Germline trimming cut 6 bases from V and 4 bases from J; bases unmatched to any gene: 2. This CDR3 contains 13 residues.

The chain is built from TRBV7-3 and TRBJ1-2; D is undetermined. Germline CDR1 reads SGHTA; CDR2 reads FQGTGA. The CDR3 has 13 residues. V lost 5 bases and J lost 8, with 15 bases in between. CDR3 protein: CASSPAEHGGYTF. The CDR3 bases are TGTGCCAGCAGCCCCGCAGAGCACGGGGGCTACACCTTC.

The chain couples TRBV30 to TRBJ2-2; no clear D gene. The CDR3 extends over 16 amino acids. The germline gives CDR1 GTSNPN, CDR2 SVGIG (reference sequence). Deletions cut 5 bases from V and 3 bases from J, with 19 bases between. The CDR3 nucleotides are TGTGCCTGGGGCCGCGGCGCCAGCTCCGACACCGGGGAGCTGTTTTTT. This encodes CAWGRGASSDTGELFF. Looking up the rest from reference TRBV30 and TRBJ2-2 gives the full variable domain: SQTIHQWPATLVQPVGSPLSLECTVEGTSNPNLYWYRQAAGRGLQLLFYSVGIGQISSEVPQNLSASRPQDRQFILSSKKLLLSDSGFYLCAWGRGASSDTGELFFGEGSRLTVL.

The genes are TRBV15 and TRBJ1-1, with 11 bases lining up with TRBD1. CDR1 and CDR2 from the germline V gene are LNHNV and YYDKDF (reference sequence). The ends lost 3 bases at V and 6 bases at J; junction bases unmatched: 12. The CDR3 loop spans 17 amino acids. The CDR3 loop reads CATSSAGTGGLGAEAFF. CDR3 in DNA: TGTGCCACCAGCAGTGCCGGGACAGGGGGGCTTGGAGCTGAAGCTTTCTTT.

CDR3 in DNA: TGTGCCAGCAGCCCGTTGGGACAGGGGCGTTTAGCTAACTATGGCTACACCTTC. Translating it yields CASSPLGQGRLANYGYTF. The rearrangement joins TRBV9 to TRBJ1-2; 10 bases are shared with TRBD1. With V trimmed by 4 bases and J by 0 bases, 12 bases remained unmatched. This CDR3 has 18 residues. Germline CDR1 reads SGDLS; CDR2 reads YYNGEE.

V is TRBV9 and J is TRBJ2-2; tentative D call: TRBD1 (6 bases). V was pared by 0 bases and J by 0 bases, with 24 bases between. CDR3 size: 21 residues. Germline lookup yields CDR1 SGDLS and CDR2 YYNGEE. CDR3 sequence: CASSVDLSPDRTHANTGELFF. The CDR3 nucleotides read TGTGCCAGCAGCGTAGATTTAAGCCCGGACAGAACCCACGCGAACACCGGGGAGCTGTTTTTT.

V usage is TRBV11-2 and J usage is TRBJ1-1, with D unclear. Trimming left V 3 bases short and J 1 base short, with 9 bases between. CDR1 SGHAT and CDR2 FQNNGV come from the germline V gene. The CDR3 has 14 amino acids. The CDR3 here is CASSFVEWNTEAFF. CDR3 DNA: TGTGCCAGCAGCTTTGTGGAGTGGAACACTGAAGCTTTCTTT.

V gene TRBV6-5 combines with J gene TRBJ2-3, with no clear D. CDR1 is MNHEY, CDR2 SVGAGI, per germline. The V and J ends lost 6 bases and 1 base respectively, with 8 bases between them. The CDR3 runs 13 residues. The DNA for the CDR3 is TGTGCCAGCAGGATAGCTGGCACAGATACGCAGTATTTT. This sequence encodes CASRIAGTDTQYF.

J is TRBJ2-1 and V is TRBV9; 10 nucleotides match TRBD2. V dropped 4 bases and J dropped 9; count of bases not matched to a gene: 10. Germline-derived CDR1 and CDR2 are SGDLS and YYNGEE. The CDR3 has 15 residues. The CDR3 loop reads CASSISGRVGGEQFF. CDR3 sequence (DNA): TGTGCCAGCAGCATAAGCGGGAGGGTAGGGGGTGAGCAGTTCTTC.

V gene TRBV6-5 combines with J gene TRBJ2-5, with 8 nucleotides matching TRBD1. The CDR3 has 13 amino acids. J gave up 5 bases and V 5 bases, and 4 bases lay outside the gene matches. The germline V gene has CDR1 MNHEY and CDR2 SVGAGI. This chain's CDR3 is CASSQGARETQYF. The CDR3 bases are TGTGCCAGCAGTCAGGGGGCGCGGGAGACCCAGTACTTC.